The clone carrying this T cell receptor (beta chain) was observed a handful of times. These data belong to a study of patients and donors after allogeneic stem cell transplantation. One entry per CDR3 protein, called by TCRdb with MiXCR from the RT-PCR reads. The sample comprises 800,000 to 1,000,000 distinct CDR3 sequences, more than 15% of which are singletons, and under 6.5% rests with the top ten. The CDR3 covers 17 residues. Germline values: CDR1 LGHNA, CDR2 YNFKEQ. The V end was cut by 1 base, the J end by 1 base, with 16 bases between. The chain is built from TRBV4-2 and TRBJ1-1; possible D gene TRBD1, 5 bases. Sequencing was carried out using blood, either unsorted or a sorted T cell fraction (not recorded which). This TCR came from a human donor who was either an allogeneic HSCT recipient or a stem cell or donor lymphocyte infusion donor (not recorded which). It is not recorded whose cells these are; they may come from a transplant donor. Here the CDR3 DNA reads TGTGCCAGCAGCCAAGCAAAGGGACCCGGGGGGAACACTGAAGCTTTCTTT. Amino acids: CASSQAKGPGGNTEAFF.